The 18 T cell receptor beta chains below were found in one sample sequenced in a study of response to subunit inactivated influenza vaccine. TCRdb used MiXCR to reprocess the RT-PCR reads, holding one entry per CDR3 protein. The sample has about 800,000 distinct CDR3 sequences, around 20% seen once; the top ten hold 10%. Sequenced material: PBMCs from blood, taken around 5 days after vaccination. Every receptor here comes from a man in his forties or fifties who received an inactivated influenza vaccine.

This clonotype was counted at least ten times. The rearrangement uses TRBV4-3 and TRBJ2-4, with D maybe TRBD2 (5 bases). Trimming cost V 0 bases and J 0 bases, with 6 bases left between them. Looked up from germline, CDR1 is LGHNA and CDR2 is YSLEER. The CDR3 extends over 15 amino acids. The CDR3 is CASSQDGLAKNIQYF. CDR3 DNA sequence: TGCGCCAGCAGCCAAGATGGACTAGCCAAAAACATTCAGTACTTC.

The chain joins TRBV10-3 to TRBJ2-1; tentative D call: TRBD1 (5 bases). Germline values: CDR1 ENHRY, CDR2 SYGVKD. Trimming cost V 3 bases and J 9 bases, with 9 bases left between them. The CDR3 spans 12 residues. This CDR3 is CAISESRAEQFF. CDR3 coding DNA: TGTGCCATCAGTGAATCCAGGGCTGAGCAGTTCTTC.

The genes are TRBV7-2 and TRBJ1-6; the D gene is possibly TRBD1 (5 bases). V was shortened by 1 base and J by 7 bases, with 14 bases between the two germline ends. The germline CDR1 and CDR2 sequences are SGHTA and FQGNSA. The CDR3 has 16 amino acids. Here the CDR3 DNA reads TGTGCCAGCAGCTTAGTTTCCCAGGGAAACAATTCACCCCTCCACTTT. It encodes CASSLVSQGNNSPLHF.

This clonotype was counted only a few times. This sequence joins TRBV12-3 or TRBV12-4 and TRBJ2-1; 10 positions agree with TRBD2. CDR3 length: 16 amino acids. J gave up 8 bases and V 5 bases, and 12 bases lay outside the gene matches. The CDR3 DNA follows: TGTGCCAGCAGTCTCCGCGGGGCTAGCGGGAGAGATGAGCAGTTCTTC. This sequence encodes CASSLRGASGRDEQFF.

This clonotype showed up many times. The chain is built from TRBV7-9 and TRBJ1-3; D remains ambiguous. Germline-derived CDR1 and CDR2 are SEHNR and FQNEAQ (reference sequence). This CDR3 region has 16 residues. V was cut by 5 bases and J by 0 bases, with 14 bases left in between. DNA for the CDR3: TGTGCCAGCAGCCCCAGCCGCTTTACCTCTGGAAACACCATATATTTT. Amino acid sequence: CASSPSRFTSGNTIYF.

This clonotype was observed a handful of times. The chain combines TRBV12-3 or TRBV12-4 with TRBJ1-1; D gene ambiguous. The CDR3 covers 12 residues. The ends were cut back, 5 bases at V and 1 base at J, with 5 bases in the middle. The CDR3 protein is CASSIKNTEAFF. As DNA, the CDR3 is TGTGCCAGCAGTATCAAGAACACTGAAGCTTTCTTT.

This clonotype was seen a handful of times. The V gene is TRBV12-3 or TRBV12-4, the J gene TRBJ2-4, with D unclear. The V and J ends lost 5 bases and 6 bases respectively, with 11 bases between them. The CDR3 is made up of 13 amino acids. CDR3 residues: CASSIGVGNIQYF. CDR3 nucleotides: TGTGCCAGCAGTATAGGAGTGGGAAACATTCAGTACTTC.

Notes on this clonotype: One end of the junction is discordant with germline, which a read error may explain. J is TRBJ2-7 and V is TRBV27; D tentatively reads TRBD1 or TRBD2 (5 bases each). This CDR3 contains 14 residues. The germline V gene has CDR1 MNHEY and CDR2 SMNVEV (reference sequence). The CDR3 sequence is CASSLSGGWNEQYF. The CDR3 DNA reads TGTGCCAGCAGTCTATCTGGGGGTTGGAACGAGCAGTACTTC.

V usage is TRBV18 and J usage is TRBJ2-3, with 9 nucleotides matching TRBD1. Per the germline V gene, CDR1 is KGHSH and CDR2 is LQKENI. The CDR3 runs to 16 residues. V dropped 3 bases and J dropped 4; count of bases not matched to a gene: 8. Written as DNA, the CDR3 is TGTGCCAGCTCACCGACGCCGGGACAGGGACCAGATACGCAGTATTTT. Translation: CASSPTPGQGPDTQYF.

The J gene is TRBJ2-7, the V gene TRBV5-1; maybe TRBD1 (5 bases). Germline CDR1 is SGHRS and CDR2 is YFSETQ. The CDR3 is 14 residues long. The V and J ends lost 1 base and 10 bases respectively, with 18 bases between them. In DNA, the CDR3 is TGCGCCAGCAGCTTGTCGCAGGGCCCCGAGGCTCAGTACTTC. The encoded protein is CASSLSQGPEAQYF.

This clonotype was seen only once. The genes are TRBV20-1 and TRBJ2-1, with TRBD1 matching 8 bases. Germline V gives CDR1 DFQATT, CDR2 SNEGSKA (reference sequence). V gave up 4 bases and J gave up 4 bases; unmatched junction bases: 6. The CDR3 runs 14 residues. For the CDR3, the DNA is TGCAGTGCTAACTACCAGGGGGCATACAATGAGCAGTTCTTC. Protein product: CSANYQGAYNEQFF.

In this sample, this clonotype turned up many times. The chain employs TRBV20-1 and TRBJ2-1; 12 nucleotides line up with TRBD2. The V gene's germline CDR1 is DFQATT and CDR2 SNEGSKA (reference sequence). This CDR3 contains 16 residues. Germline trimming cut 2 bases from V and 6 bases from J; bases unmatched to any gene: 8. The CDR3 DNA reads as TGCAGTGCTAGACCCCTGACTAGCGGGAGTTTCAATGAGCAGTTCTTC. This translates into CSARPLTSGSFNEQFF.

This clonotype was detected many times. The chain is built from TRBV4-3 and TRBJ2-3; D tentatively fits TRBD1 or TRBD2 (5 bases each). V lost 3 bases and J lost 6, with 19 bases in between. Germline-derived CDR1 and CDR2 are LGHNA and YSLEER. This CDR3 is 16 amino acids long. CDR3 protein: CASSHVGPKHTDTQYF. In nucleotides, the CDR3 is TGCGCCAGCAGCCACGTGGGACCAAAACACACCGATACGCAGTATTTT.

This clonotype has just a few counts. This chain joins TRBV7-2 and TRBJ2-3; TRBD2 aligns across 12 bases. CDR1 SGHTA and CDR2 FQGNSA come from the germline V gene. The CDR3 is 13 residues long. V was clipped by 4 bases and J by 8 bases; unmatched bases: 1. CDR3 coding DNA: TGTGCCAGCAGCTCGACTAGCGGGGGTACGCAGTATTTT. Translating it yields CASSSTSGGTQYF.

This clonotype was observed a few times. The chain couples TRBV7-9 to TRBJ2-7, with 7 bases identical to TRBD1. V shed 0 bases, J shed 4 bases, and the junction held 9 bases outside the gene matches. From germline, CDR1 is SEHNR and CDR2 FQNEAQ (reference sequence). The CDR3 is 16 residues long. This chain's CDR3 is CASSLAPWQGEYEQYF. In DNA form, the CDR3 reads TGTGCCAGCAGCTTAGCGCCCTGGCAGGGGGAATACGAGCAGTACTTC.

In this sample, this clonotype turned up a few times. The chain is built from TRBV20-1 and TRBJ2-3; perhaps D is TRBD1 or TRBD2 (5 bases each). The CDR3 spans 15 residues. Trimming took off 2 bases at V and 2 bases at J, with 14 bases between the two ends. Germline values: CDR1 DFQATT, CDR2 SNEGSKA (reference sequence). The CDR3 reads CSARHRRGDTDTQYF. The CDR3 nucleotides are TGCAGTGCTAGACACAGGAGAGGGGACACAGATACGCAGTATTTT.

In its sample, this clonotype was seen a few times. The rearrangement uses TRBV3-1 and TRBJ1-1; D gene ambiguous. The V gene lost 3 bases and the J gene lost 4 bases, with 6 bases spanning the gap. This CDR3 has 12 amino acids. Germline lookup yields CDR1 LGHDT and CDR2 YNNKEL (reference sequence). This CDR3 is CASSHGLTEAFF. The CDR3 DNA follows: TGTGCCAGCAGCCACGGCCTCACTGAAGCTTTCTTT.

The J gene is TRBJ2-3, the V gene TRBV5-1; D unresolved. The CDR3 spans 14 residues. Per the germline V gene, CDR1 is SGHRS and CDR2 is YFSETQ. Between the trimmed V and J ends, which lost 5 bases and 4 bases, there was a span of 14 bases. For the CDR3, the DNA is TGCGCCAGCAGAGCAGGTATCCGGGCAGATACGCAGTATTTT. The encoded protein is CASRAGIRADTQYF.